The following is a T cell receptor (beta chain) sequence with its context. Its antigen remains unknown. A clone one base away is much larger, so this may be a read error. RNA was extracted from bulk tissue without any cell sorting. The normal lung tissue was taken more than 3 cm from the tumor edge. Chemotherapy-naive patients with new lung cancer underwent thoracic surgery in China, August–November 2014. This specimen comes from a study of tumor and adjacent non-tumor tissue in lung cancer. Study details: There were 11 to 12 adenocarcinoma, 2 squamous cell carcinoma and 1 small cell lung cancer cases. The study, taken as a whole, reports: Normal lung showed higher cumulative top 100 clone frequency than tumor. Compared with tumor, normal lung showed significantly lower TCR diversity.

A modified ARM-PCR protocol with three rounds of nested PCR amplified TCRbeta. TCRdb recomputed calls from the multiplex PCR reads with MiXCR, one row per CDR3 protein. The table includes tens of thousands of distinct CDR3 sequences, approximately 71% detected once. Germline V gives CDR1 MNHEY, CDR2 SVGEGT. With 2 bases clipped from V and 2 bases from J, the junction kept 10 bases outside the gene matches. The length of the CDR3 is 18 residues. The chain employs TRBV6-2 or TRBV6-3 and TRBJ2-3, with 10 nucleotides matching TRBD2. The sequenced sample was distant non-tumor lung tissue. The sequence was collected from a woman aged 50 to 60 with non-small cell lung cancer. The CDR3 loop is CASSYRAGTSGDTDTQYF. Written as DNA, the CDR3 is TGTGCCAGCAGTTACAGGGCTGGAACTAGCGGGGACACAGATACGCAGTATTTT.